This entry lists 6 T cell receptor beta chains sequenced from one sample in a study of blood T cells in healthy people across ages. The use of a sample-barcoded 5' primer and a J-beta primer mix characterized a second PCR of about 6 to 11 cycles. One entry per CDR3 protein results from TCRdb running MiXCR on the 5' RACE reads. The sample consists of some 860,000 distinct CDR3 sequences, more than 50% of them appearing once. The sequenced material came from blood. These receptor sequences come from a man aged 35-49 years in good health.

The chain's CDR3 is CSARSGTEAFF. CDR3 bases: TGCAGTGCTAGGTCGGGGACTGAAGCTTTCTTT. The chain joins TRBV20-1 to TRBJ1-1, with D unclear. The V gene's germline CDR1 is DFQATT and CDR2 SNEGSKA (reference sequence). Trimming cost V 3 bases and J 5 bases, with 7 bases left between them. The CDR3 extends over 11 amino acids.

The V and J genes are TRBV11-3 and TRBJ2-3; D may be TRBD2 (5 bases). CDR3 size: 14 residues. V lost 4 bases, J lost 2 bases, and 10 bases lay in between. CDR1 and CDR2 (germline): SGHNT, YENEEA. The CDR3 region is CASSSDSPTDTQYF. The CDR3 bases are TGTGCCAGCAGCTCGGACTCGCCCACAGATACGCAGTATTTT.

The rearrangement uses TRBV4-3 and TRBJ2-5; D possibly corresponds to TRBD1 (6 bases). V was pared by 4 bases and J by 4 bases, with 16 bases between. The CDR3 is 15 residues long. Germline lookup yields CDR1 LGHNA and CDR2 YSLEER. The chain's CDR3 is CASSPVYQGPETQYF. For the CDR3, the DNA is TGCGCCAGCAGCCCGGTCTACCAGGGGCCAGAGACCCAGTACTTC.

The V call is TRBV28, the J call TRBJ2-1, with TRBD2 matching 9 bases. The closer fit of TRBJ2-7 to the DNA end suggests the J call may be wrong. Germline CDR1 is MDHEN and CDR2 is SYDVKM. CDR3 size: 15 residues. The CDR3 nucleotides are TGTGCCAGCATCAATAGCGGGGGCTCCTACAATGAGCAGTACTTC. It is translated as CASINSGGSYNEQYF.

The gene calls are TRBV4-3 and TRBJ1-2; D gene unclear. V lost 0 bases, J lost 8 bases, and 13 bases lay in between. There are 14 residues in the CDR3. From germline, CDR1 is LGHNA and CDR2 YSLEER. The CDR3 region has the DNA TGCGCCAGCAGCCAAGATTGGGGAACTCCCGGCTACACCTTC. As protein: CASSQDWGTPGYTF.

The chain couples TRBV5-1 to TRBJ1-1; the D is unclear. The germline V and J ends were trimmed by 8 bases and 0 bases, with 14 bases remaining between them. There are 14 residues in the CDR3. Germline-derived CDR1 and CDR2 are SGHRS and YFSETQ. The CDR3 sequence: CASRAARMNTEAFF. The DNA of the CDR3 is TGCGCCAGTCGAGCGGCCAGAATGAACACTGAAGCTTTCTTT.